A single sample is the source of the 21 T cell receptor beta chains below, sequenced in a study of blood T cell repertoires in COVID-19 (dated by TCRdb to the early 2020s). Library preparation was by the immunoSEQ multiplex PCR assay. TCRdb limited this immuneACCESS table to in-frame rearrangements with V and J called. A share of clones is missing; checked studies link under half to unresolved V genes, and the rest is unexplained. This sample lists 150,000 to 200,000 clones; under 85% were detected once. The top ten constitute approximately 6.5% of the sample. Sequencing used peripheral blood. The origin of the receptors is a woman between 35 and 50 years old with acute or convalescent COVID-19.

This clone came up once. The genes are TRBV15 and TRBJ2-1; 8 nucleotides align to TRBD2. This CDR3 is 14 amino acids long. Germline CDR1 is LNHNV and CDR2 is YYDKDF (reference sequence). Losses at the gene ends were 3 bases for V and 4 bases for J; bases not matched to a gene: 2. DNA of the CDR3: TGTGCCACCAGCAGCCGGGAGGGATACAATGAGCAGTTCTTC. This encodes CATSSREGYNEQFF.

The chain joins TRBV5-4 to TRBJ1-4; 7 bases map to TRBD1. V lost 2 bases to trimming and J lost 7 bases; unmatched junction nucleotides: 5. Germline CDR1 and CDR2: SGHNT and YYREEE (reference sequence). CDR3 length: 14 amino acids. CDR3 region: CASSLEQGREKLFF. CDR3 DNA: TGTGCCAGCAGCTTAGAACAGGGGCGTGAAAAACTGTTTTTT.

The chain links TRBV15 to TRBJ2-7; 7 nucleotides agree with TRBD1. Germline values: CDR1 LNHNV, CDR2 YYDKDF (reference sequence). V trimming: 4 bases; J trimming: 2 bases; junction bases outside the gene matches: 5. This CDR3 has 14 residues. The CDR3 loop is CATSIGGSTYEQYF. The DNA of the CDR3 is TGTGCCACCAGCATAGGGGGCTCCACCTACGAGCAGTACTTC. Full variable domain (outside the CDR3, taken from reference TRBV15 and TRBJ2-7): DAMVIQNPRYQVTQFGKPVTLSCSQTLNHNVMYWYQQKSSQAPKLLFHYYDKDFNNEADTPDNFQSRRPNTSFCFLDIRSPGLGDTAMYLCATSIGGSTYEQYFGPGTRLTVT.

CDR3 coding DNA: TGCGCCAGCAGCCAGACCGGGACAGGGCGCAATCAGCCCCAGCATTTT. Amino acid sequence: CASSQTGTGRNQPQHF. The chain links TRBV4-1 to TRBJ1-5, with 9 bases that match TRBD1. Germline V gives CDR1 MGHRA, CDR2 YSYEKL. This CDR3 is 16 amino acids long. V lost 3 bases and J lost 2; bases outside the gene matches: 5.

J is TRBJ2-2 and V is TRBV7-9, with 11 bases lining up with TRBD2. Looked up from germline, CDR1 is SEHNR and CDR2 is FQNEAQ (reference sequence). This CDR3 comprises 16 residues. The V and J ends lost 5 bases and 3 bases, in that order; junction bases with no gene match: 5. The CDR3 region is CASSPFSGGDTGELFF. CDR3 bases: TGTGCCAGCAGCCCTTTTAGCGGGGGGGACACCGGGGAGCTGTTTTTT. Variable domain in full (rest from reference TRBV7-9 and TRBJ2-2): DTGVSQNPRHKITKRGQNVTFRCDPISEHNRLYWYRQTLGQGPEFLTYFQNEAQLEKSRLLSDRFSAERPKGSFSTLEIQRTEQGDSAMYLCASSPFSGGDTGELFFGEGSRLTVL.

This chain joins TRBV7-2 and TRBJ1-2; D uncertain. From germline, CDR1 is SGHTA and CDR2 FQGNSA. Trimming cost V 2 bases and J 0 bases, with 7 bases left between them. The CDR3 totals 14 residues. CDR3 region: CASSLTVSNYGYTF. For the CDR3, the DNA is TGTGCCAGCAGCTTAACAGTGTCTAACTATGGCTACACCTTC.

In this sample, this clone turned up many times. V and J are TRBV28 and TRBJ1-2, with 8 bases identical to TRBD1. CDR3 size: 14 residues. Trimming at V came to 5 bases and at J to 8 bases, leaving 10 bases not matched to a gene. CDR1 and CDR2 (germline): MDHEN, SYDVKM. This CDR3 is CASSLPAGQEGYTF. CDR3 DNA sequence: TGTGCCAGCAGTCTACCCGCGGGACAGGAAGGCTACACCTTC.

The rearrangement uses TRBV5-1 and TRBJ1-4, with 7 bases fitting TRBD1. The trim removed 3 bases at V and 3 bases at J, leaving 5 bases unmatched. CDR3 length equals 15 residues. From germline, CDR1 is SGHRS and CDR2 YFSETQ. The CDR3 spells CASSSSGQPNEKLFF. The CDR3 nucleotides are TGCGCCAGCAGCTCTTCGGGACAGCCTAATGAAAAACTGTTTTTT.

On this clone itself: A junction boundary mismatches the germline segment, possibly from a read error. CDR3 DNA sequence: TGTGCTAGCAGCCCTGACTTCAGGGTTGGGCAAGAGACCCAGTACTTC. Protein product: CASSPDFRVGQETQYF. The chain uses TRBV7-7 and TRBJ2-5; a weak D match, TRBD1 (5 bases). The CDR3 extends over 16 amino acids. Germline V gene data show CDR1 as SSHAT and CDR2 as FNYEAQ (reference sequence).

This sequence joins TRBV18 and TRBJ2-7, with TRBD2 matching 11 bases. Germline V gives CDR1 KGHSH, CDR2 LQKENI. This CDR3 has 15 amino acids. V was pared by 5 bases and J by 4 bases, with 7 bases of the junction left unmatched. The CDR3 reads CASSTHSGGEYEQYF. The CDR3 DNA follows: TGTGCCAGCTCAACCCATAGCGGGGGGGAATACGAGCAGTACTTC.

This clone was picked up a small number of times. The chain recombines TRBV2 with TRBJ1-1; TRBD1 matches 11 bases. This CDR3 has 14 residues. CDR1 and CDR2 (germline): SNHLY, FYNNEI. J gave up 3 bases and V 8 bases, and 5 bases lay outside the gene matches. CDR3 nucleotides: TGTGCCAGCCAAAGGACAGGGGGCTACACTGAAGCTTTCTTT. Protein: CASQRTGGYTEAFF.

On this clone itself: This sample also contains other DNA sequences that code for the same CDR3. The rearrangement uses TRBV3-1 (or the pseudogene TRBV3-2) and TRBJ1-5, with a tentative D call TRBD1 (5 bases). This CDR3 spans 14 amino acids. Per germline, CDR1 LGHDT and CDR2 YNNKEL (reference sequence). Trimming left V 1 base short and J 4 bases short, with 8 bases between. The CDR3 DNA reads TGTGCCAGCAGCCAAGGGAGGGGAAATCAGCCCCAGCATTTT. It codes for CASSQGRGNQPQHF.

This CDR3 is CASSLWQGKGYEQYF. The CDR3 region has the DNA TGTGCCAGCAGTTTATGGCAGGGAAAAGGCTACGAGCAGTACTTC. J is TRBJ2-7 and V is TRBV28, with a possible D match to TRBD1 (5 bases). The germline gives CDR1 MDHEN, CDR2 SYDVKM. The CDR3 has 15 residues. Trimming took 0 bases from V and 3 from J, leaving 12 bases between them.

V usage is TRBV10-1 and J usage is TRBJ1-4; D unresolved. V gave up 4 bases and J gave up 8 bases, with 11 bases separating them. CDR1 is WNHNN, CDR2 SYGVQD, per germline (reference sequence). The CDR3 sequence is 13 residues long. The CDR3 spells CASSGFGGEKLFF. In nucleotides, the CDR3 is TGCGCCAGCAGTGGCTTTGGCGGGGAAAAACTGTTTTTT.

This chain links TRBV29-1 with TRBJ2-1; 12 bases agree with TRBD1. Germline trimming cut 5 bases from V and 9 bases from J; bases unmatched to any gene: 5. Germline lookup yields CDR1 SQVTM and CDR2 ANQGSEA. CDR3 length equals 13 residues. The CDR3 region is CSVPGTGGFEQFF. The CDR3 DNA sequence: TGCAGCGTTCCCGGGACAGGGGGCTTTGAGCAGTTCTTC.

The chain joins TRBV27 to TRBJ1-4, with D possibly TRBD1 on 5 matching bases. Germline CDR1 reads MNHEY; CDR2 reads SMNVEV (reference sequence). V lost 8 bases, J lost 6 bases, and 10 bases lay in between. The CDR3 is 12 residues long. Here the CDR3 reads CASGIRDEKLFF. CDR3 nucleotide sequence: TGTGCCAGCGGAATCAGGGATGAAAAACTGTTTTTT.

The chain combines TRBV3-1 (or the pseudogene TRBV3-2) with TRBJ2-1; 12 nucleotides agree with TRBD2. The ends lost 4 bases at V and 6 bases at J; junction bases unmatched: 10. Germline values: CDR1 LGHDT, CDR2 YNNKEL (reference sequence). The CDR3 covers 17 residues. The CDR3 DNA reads TGTGCCAGCAGCCGACCGACTAGCGGGAGTATAGGCAATGAGCAGTTCTTC. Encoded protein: CASSRPTSGSIGNEQFF.

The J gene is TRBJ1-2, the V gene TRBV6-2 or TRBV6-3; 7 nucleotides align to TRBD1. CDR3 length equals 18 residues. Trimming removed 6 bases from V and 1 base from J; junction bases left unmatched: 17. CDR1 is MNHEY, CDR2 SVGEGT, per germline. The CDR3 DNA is TGTGCCAGCAGCTCCCCAAGAATTGAACAGGGGAATAACTATGGCTACACCTTC. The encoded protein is CASSSPRIEQGNNYGYTF.

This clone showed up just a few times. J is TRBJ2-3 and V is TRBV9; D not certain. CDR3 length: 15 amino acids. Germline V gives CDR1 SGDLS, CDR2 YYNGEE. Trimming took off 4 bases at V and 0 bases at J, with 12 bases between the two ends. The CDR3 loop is CASSFSQISTDTQYF. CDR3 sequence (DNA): TGTGCCAGCAGCTTCTCACAAATTAGCACAGATACGCAGTATTTT.

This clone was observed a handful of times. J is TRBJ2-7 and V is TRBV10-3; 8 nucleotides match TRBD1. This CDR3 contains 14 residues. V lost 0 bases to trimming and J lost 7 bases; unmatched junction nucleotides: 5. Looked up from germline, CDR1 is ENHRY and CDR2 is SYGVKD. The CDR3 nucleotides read TGTGCCATCAGTGAGTCTCCAGGGGACAGGGAGCAGTACTTC. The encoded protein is CAISESPGDREQYF.

The chain's CDR3 is CASGAGDEQYF. The CDR3 DNA reads as TGTGCCAGCGGTGCGGGAGACGAGCAGTACTTC. V gene TRBV12-3 or TRBV12-4 combines with J gene TRBJ2-7, with 7 bases matching TRBD2. The CDR3 spans 11 residues. Germline trimming cut 8 bases from V and 5 bases from J; bases unmatched to any gene: 3.